Each of the 30 T cell receptor beta chains below was sequenced from the same sample in a study of cytomegalovirus exposure and HLA in healthy donors. Only in-frame clones appear in the TCRdb table, and some are missing; sequencing was by immunoSEQ multiplex PCR. Here the sample spans hundreds of thousands of clones, around nine tenths being singletons. What was sequenced was PBMCs. The receptor set was obtained from a woman between 18 and 30 years old in good health and CMV-seronegative.

This chain connects TRBV6-1 to TRBJ1-5, with D possibly being TRBD1 (6 bases). CDR3 length: 15 residues. Trimming pared 7 bases from V and 0 bases from J, leaving 13 bases between. From germline, CDR1 is MNHNS and CDR2 SASEGT. CDR3 residues: CASIGQFLSNQPQHF. Written as DNA, the CDR3 is TGTGCCAGCATCGGACAGTTCCTTAGCAATCAGCCCCAGCATTTT.

This chain uses TRBV19 with TRBJ2-6; TRBD1 agrees at 7 bases. CDR3 length: 17 amino acids. Germline loops: CDR1 LNHDA, CDR2 SQIVND (reference sequence). Unmatched junction bases numbered 5, after V lost 3 bases and J lost 0 bases. CDR3 protein: CASSMGQLISGANVLTF. CDR3 bases: TGTGCCAGTAGTATGGGACAGCTAATCTCTGGGGCCAACGTCCTGACTTTC.

V is TRBV7-3 and J is TRBJ2-2; D unresolved. This CDR3 has 13 residues. The germline V and J ends were trimmed by 5 bases and 6 bases, with 10 bases remaining between them. Germline-derived CDR1 and CDR2 are SGHTA and FQGTGA. CDR3 loop: CASSPRSAGELFF. In nucleotides, the CDR3 is TGTGCCAGCAGCCCCAGAAGTGCCGGGGAGCTGTTTTTT.

The chain has TRBV19 and TRBJ2-6; 7 bases are shared with TRBD1. The CDR3 consists of 17 residues. CDR1 LNHDA and CDR2 SQIVND come from the germline V gene (reference sequence). The J segment lost 1 base and the V segment lost 1 base, leaving 4 bases of the junction unmatched. CDR3 protein: CASSIGQGRSGANVLTF. Written as DNA, the CDR3 is TGTGCCAGTAGTATAGGACAGGGTAGGTCTGGGGCCAACGTCCTGACTTTC.

V and J are TRBV5-5 and TRBJ2-6, with 9 bases lining up with TRBD1. Germline CDR1 SGHKS, CDR2 YYEKEE (reference sequence). The V segment lost 4 bases and the J segment 2 bases; nucleotides outside the gene matches: 7. The CDR3 is 17 amino acids. The DNA for the CDR3 is TGTGCCAGCAGCGCTGGGACAGGGTGGACTGGGGCCAACGTCCTGACTTTC. This translates into CASSAGTGWTGANVLTF.

This clone was seen a handful of times. This rearrangement joins TRBV6-1 to TRBJ2-7; 7 bases fit TRBD1. The germline CDR1 and CDR2 sequences are MNHNS and SASEGT. CDR3 length equals 14 residues. With 11 bases clipped from V and 2 bases from J, the junction kept 12 bases outside the gene matches. The CDR3 nucleotides are TGTGCCGCAGAAGAAACAGGGGCCACCTACGAGCAGTACTTC. Encoded protein: CAAEETGATYEQYF.

This rearrangement joins TRBV10-3 to TRBJ1-1; D possibly corresponds to TRBD1 (6 bases). Germline assignment: CDR1 ENHRY and CDR2 SYGVKD. CDR3 length: 11 residues. V shed 6 bases and J shed 9 bases, with 11 bases lying between them. Here the CDR3 reads CAISTGYQAFF. The DNA of the CDR3 is TGTGCCATCAGCACAGGGTACCAAGCTTTCTTT.

The chain is built from TRBV6-6 and TRBJ1-1; no firm D call. From germline, CDR1 is MNHNY and CDR2 SVGAGI (reference sequence). There are 11 residues in the CDR3. Trimming took 4 bases from V and 7 from J, leaving 7 bases between them. As DNA, the CDR3 is TGTGCCAGCAGTTCGGGTTATGAAGCTTTCTTT. As protein: CASSSGYEAFF.

The chain recombines TRBV9 with TRBJ1-1; 7 bases are a match to TRBD1. The V and J ends lost 2 bases and 1 base, in that order; junction bases with no gene match: 5. Per the germline V gene, CDR1 is SGDLS and CDR2 is YYNGEE. This CDR3 is built from 15 residues. The CDR3 region is CASSVDGTENTEAFF. For the CDR3, the DNA is TGTGCCAGCAGCGTCGACGGGACAGAGAACACTGAAGCTTTCTTT.

The V gene is TRBV7-8, the J gene TRBJ2-2; 11 nucleotides agree with TRBD2. The CDR3 runs 15 residues. CDR1 and CDR2 from the germline V gene are SGHVS and FQNEAQ. Trimming cost V 5 bases and J 5 bases; bases outside gene matches: 4. DNA for the CDR3: TGTGCCAGCAGCATCGGGACTAGCGGAACCGGGGAGCTGTTTTTT. It is translated as CASSIGTSGTGELFF.

The chain is built from TRBV18 and TRBJ2-7, with 10 nucleotides matching TRBD2. The CDR3 spans 16 residues. The V and J ends lost 1 base and 1 base, in that order; junction bases with no gene match: 4. Per germline, CDR1 KGHSH and CDR2 LQKENI. The CDR3 sequence: CASSPLALAGSYEQYF. The CDR3, as DNA: TGTGCCAGCTCACCACTTGCACTAGCGGGGTCCTACGAGCAGTACTTC.

CDR3 loop: CASSPSPGMNTEAFF. CDR3 coding DNA: TGTGCCAGCAGTCCATCACCGGGTATGAACACTGAAGCTTTCTTT. The chain joins TRBV27 to TRBJ1-1; D not resolved. The CDR3 covers 15 residues. CDR1 MNHEY and CDR2 SMNVEV come from the germline V gene (reference sequence). Trimming cost V 5 bases and J 0 bases, with 13 bases left between them.

The chain has TRBV10-3 and TRBJ1-5; D is unresolved. Germline CDR1 ENHRY, CDR2 SYGVKD. The germline V and J ends were trimmed by 0 bases and 3 bases, with 9 bases remaining between them. The CDR3 runs to 15 residues. CDR3 bases: TGTGCCATCAGTGAGTCGACAACCCTCAATCAGCCCCAGCATTTT. Translated, it gives CAISESTTLNQPQHF.

This clone was observed a handful of times. The chain joins TRBV7-6 to TRBJ1-1, with D uncertain. The germline gives CDR1 SGHVS, CDR2 FNYEAQ. CDR3 length: 15 residues. Trimming pared 2 bases from V and 0 bases from J, leaving 10 bases between. The CDR3 DNA reads as TGTGCCAGCAGCTTATTGCGCGGAATGAACACTGAAGCTTTCTTT. Its protein is CASSLLRGMNTEAFF.

This clone was seen just once. The J gene is TRBJ2-1, the V gene TRBV5-1, with TRBD2 matching 7 bases. This CDR3 comprises 15 residues. Looked up from germline, CDR1 is SGHRS and CDR2 is YFSETQ. V gave up 4 bases and J gave up 4 bases; unmatched junction bases: 8. CDR3 residues: CASSPWSGEYNEQFF. The CDR3 nucleotides read TGCGCCAGCAGCCCGTGGAGCGGGGAATACAATGAGCAGTTCTTC.

This clone has a single count. This chain joins TRBV9 and TRBJ2-2, with 7 bases aligning to TRBD2. This CDR3 has 14 amino acids. The germline V gene encodes CDR1 SGDLS and CDR2 YYNGEE. V lost 7 bases and J lost 6; bases outside the gene matches: 9. The CDR3 loop is CASGAVGGAGELFF. CDR3 nucleotide sequence: TGTGCCAGCGGAGCGGTGGGGGGGGCCGGGGAGCTGTTTTTT.

The chain's CDR3 is CASSVAAGAYEQYF. The CDR3 coding sequence is TGTGCCAGCAGCGTAGCTGCGGGAGCGTACGAGCAGTACTTC. The rearrangement joins TRBV9 to TRBJ2-7; 7 bases align to TRBD2. The CDR3 totals 14 residues. Germline trimming cut 0 bases from V and 4 bases from J; bases unmatched to any gene: 4. Germline V gene lookup returns CDR1 SGDLS and CDR2 YYNGEE.

The chain combines TRBV2 with TRBJ2-1; maybe TRBD1 (5 bases). CDR3 length: 16 residues. Trimming left V 6 bases short and J 0 bases short, with 15 bases between. Germline CDR1 is SNHLY and CDR2 is FYNNEI. CDR3 bases: TGTGCCAGCAGCCCTCGGACACACAACTCCTACAATGAGCAGTTCTTC. It codes for CASSPRTHNSYNEQFF.

This clone was seen a single time. The chain is built from TRBV5-4 and TRBJ1-2, with TRBD1 as a possible D gene (6 bases). Per the germline V gene, CDR1 is SGHNT and CDR2 is YYREEE (reference sequence). Trimming cost V 2 bases and J 0 bases, with 23 bases left between them. The CDR3 is 19 amino acids. As DNA, the CDR3 is TGTGCCAGCAGCTTATTGGTCCTCGACCGACAGGCACCTAACTATGGCTACACCTTC. Its protein is CASSLLVLDRQAPNYGYTF. Full variable domain (remainder filled in from reference TRBV5-4 and TRBJ1-2): ETGVTQSPTHLIKTRGQQVTLRCSSQSGHNTVSWYQQALGQGPQFIFQYYREEENGRGNFPPRFSGLQFPNYSSELNVNALELDDSALYLCASSLLVLDRQAPNYGYTFGSGTRLTVV.

The V and J genes are TRBV28 and TRBJ2-1, with D possibly matching TRBD1 (6 bases). The V gene lost 10 bases and the J gene lost 4 bases, with 23 bases spanning the gap. Germline values: CDR1 MDHEN, CDR2 SYDVKM. The CDR3 is made up of 16 amino acids. CDR3 sequence: CATELAGRGKYNEQFF. The CDR3 DNA sequence: TGTGCCACCGAGTTGGCGGGCAGGGGAAAATACAATGAGCAGTTCTTC.

The chain carries TRBV13 and TRBJ1-1; TRBD1 aligns across 9 bases. The CDR3 is 16 amino acids. Germline values: CDR1 PRHDT, CDR2 FYEKMQ (reference sequence). Trimming cost V 5 bases and J 8 bases; bases outside gene matches: 15. The CDR3 spells CASSENQGQGEGEAFF. The CDR3 region has the DNA TGTGCCAGCAGCGAAAACCAGGGACAGGGTGAAGGAGAAGCTTTCTTT.

The chain recombines TRBV14 with TRBJ2-2; D might be TRBD2 (6 bases). Germline-derived CDR1 and CDR2 are SGHDN and FVKESK. The CDR3 totals 19 residues. V was clipped by 0 bases and J by 1 base, with 18 bases between them. CDR3 residues: CASSQDVGRSSWNTGELFF. The CDR3 nucleotides are TGTGCCAGCAGCCAAGATGTCGGGAGATCTTCGTGGAACACCGGGGAGCTGTTTTTT.

This clone was found once. The chain carries TRBV18 and TRBJ2-7; D may be TRBD2 (6 bases). This CDR3 region has 16 residues. Trimming removed 6 bases from V and 3 bases from J, with 21 bases in between. The V gene's germline CDR1 is KGHSH and CDR2 LQKENI. CDR3 sequence reads: CASSPQWSGPYYEQYF. CDR3 DNA sequence: TGTGCCAGCTCGCCCCAATGGAGCGGGCCTTACTACGAGCAGTACTTC.

This clone was counted a few times. This chain connects TRBV6-1 to TRBJ1-4; no clear D gene. V lost 6 bases and J lost 8, with 4 bases in between. There are 10 residues in the CDR3. Per germline, CDR1 MNHNS and CDR2 SASEGT. CDR3 bases: TGTGCCAGCAGGAGGGAAAAACTGTTTTTT. Encoded protein: CASRREKLFF.

This clone was counted a single time. The CDR3 loop reads CASSLRVFNEQFF. CDR3 in DNA: TGCGCCAGCAGCCTACGGGTCTTCAATGAGCAGTTCTTC. The J gene is TRBJ2-1, the V gene TRBV4-3; D is unclear. Trimming shortened V by 4 bases and J by 6 bases, and 10 bases separated the two germline ends. Germline V gene data show CDR1 as LGHNA and CDR2 as YSLEER. The CDR3 extends over 13 amino acids.

This clone showed up just once. The chain links TRBV14 to TRBJ2-4, with no clear D. Germline V gives CDR1 SGHDN, CDR2 FVKESK. The CDR3 runs 14 residues. V lost 3 bases to trimming and J lost 4 bases, with 10 bases between them. The CDR3 protein is CASSQSIRKNIQYF. The CDR3 region has the DNA TGTGCCAGCAGCCAGAGTATCAGGAAAAACATTCAGTACTTC.

This clone was seen a single time. The rearrangement joins TRBV15 to TRBJ1-2; TRBD1 is a possible D gene (5 bases). V lost 0 bases to trimming and J lost 4 bases, with 15 bases between them. The CDR3 loop spans 16 amino acids. The V gene's germline CDR1 is LNHNV and CDR2 YYDKDF (reference sequence). The CDR3, as DNA: TGTGCCACCAGCAGAGAGGGCCGGGGGAAAAGCTATGGCTACACCTTC. Amino acid sequence: CATSREGRGKSYGYTF.

CDR3 residues: CASSFGLSTDTQYF. CDR3 nucleotide sequence: TGTGCCAGCAGCTTCGGACTCTCGACAGATACGCAGTATTTT. This chain connects TRBV5-6 to TRBJ2-3, with D perhaps TRBD2 (5 bases). This CDR3 is 14 amino acids long. V dropped 2 bases and J dropped 3 bases, with 10 bases sitting between them. Germline V gives CDR1 SGHDT, CDR2 YYEEEE.

J is TRBJ2-3 and V is TRBV4-1; 9 bases map to TRBD2. The V gene's germline CDR1 is MGHRA and CDR2 YSYEKL. J was trimmed by 6 bases and V by 1 base; bases with no gene match: 5. This CDR3 has 15 residues. DNA of the CDR3: TGCGCCAGCAGCCAAGCCGCGGGAGGGACGGATACGCAGTATTTT. Residues: CASSQAAGGTDTQYF.

The chain uses TRBV28 and TRBJ1-2, with unresolved D. This CDR3 spans 12 amino acids. CDR1 and CDR2 (germline): MDHEN, SYDVKM. V dropped 5 bases and J dropped 6 bases, with 10 bases sitting between them. CDR3 in amino acids: CASSPRHDGYTF. The DNA for the CDR3 is TGTGCCAGCAGTCCGAGACACGATGGCTACACCTTC.